Listed here are 14 T cell receptor beta chains from one sample, sequenced in a study of OX40 agonist ivuxolimab in advanced cancers. Sequencing was performed with immunoSEQ multiplex PCR; in TCRdb, only in-frame clones are kept and a portion is missing. The data hold 30,000 to 45,000 clones, with around four fifths observed a single time. Sample: CD4+ or CD8+ T cells sorted from blood, taken in a trial of the OX40 agonist ivuxolimab. These TCRs come from an adult with an advanced solid tumor such as melanoma, head and neck, liver or kidney cancer.

This clone was counted between two and nine times. V gene TRBV15 combines with J gene TRBJ2-7, with 8 bases lining up with TRBD1. This CDR3 spans 14 amino acids. V dropped 0 bases and J dropped 5; count of bases not matched to a gene: 3. CDR1 and CDR2 (germline): LNHNV, YYDKDF (reference sequence). CDR3 nucleotide sequence: TGTGCCACCAGCAGAGATTACAGGGGGGACGAGCAGTACTTC. Amino acids: CATSRDYRGDEQYF.

This clone was seen only once. The chain couples TRBV6-5 to TRBJ1-1, with D possibly matching TRBD1 (6 bases). Germline CDR1 reads MNHEY; CDR2 reads SVGAGI. The CDR3 runs to 14 residues. Between the trimmed V and J ends, which lost 6 bases and 1 base, there was a span of 12 bases. The CDR3 sequence is CASRTLQGNTEAFF. The DNA for the CDR3 is TGTGCCAGCAGGACCTTACAGGGGAACACTGAAGCTTTCTTT.

This chain joins TRBV27 and TRBJ2-1; D may be TRBD1 (6 bases). The CDR3 has 17 residues. Trimming pared 5 bases from V and 3 bases from J, leaving 20 bases between. CDR1 and CDR2 from the germline V gene are MNHEY and SMNVEV (reference sequence). CDR3 sequence (DNA): TGTGCCAGCAGTCCCGACGGACAGATCACTATCTACAATGAGCAGTTCTTC. The encoded protein is CASSPDGQITIYNEQFF.

This chain's CDR3 is CAWSHQTDTQYF. CDR3 bases: TGTGCCTGGAGTCACCAGACAGATACGCAGTATTTT. V and J are TRBV30 and TRBJ2-3; no clear D gene. This CDR3 region has 12 residues. Germline V gene lookup returns CDR1 GTSNPN and CDR2 SVGIG (reference sequence). V was pared by 2 bases and J by 3 bases, with 6 bases between.

The chain recombines TRBV6-8 with TRBJ2-7; tentative D call: TRBD1 (5 bases). The CDR3 extends over 15 amino acids. V lost 7 bases, J lost 3 bases, and 19 bases lay in between. The germline CDR1 and CDR2 sequences are MNHGY and SAAAGT. The CDR3 DNA reads as TGTGCCAGCAAGTTCCTGGTGGGGCCCCACTACGAGCAGTACTTC. Translating gives CASKFLVGPHYEQYF.

The chain recombines TRBV11-3 with TRBJ2-2, with D perhaps being TRBD1 or TRBD2 (6 bases each). This CDR3 region has 17 residues. V dropped 0 bases and J dropped 0 bases, with 11 bases sitting between them. Germline loops: CDR1 SGHNT, CDR2 YENEEA. The CDR3: CASSLDPGATNTGELFF. The CDR3 DNA sequence: TGTGCCAGCAGCTTAGATCCGGGGGCCACGAACACCGGGGAGCTGTTTTTT.

The V call is TRBV10-1, the J call TRBJ2-3; D is ambiguous. CDR1 is WNHNN, CDR2 SYGVQD, per germline (reference sequence). V was clipped by 2 bases and J by 0 bases, with 6 bases between them. The CDR3 extends over 14 amino acids. This CDR3 reads CASSETDSTDTQYF. CDR3 DNA: TGCGCCAGCAGTGAGACTGACAGCACAGATACGCAGTATTTT.

The rearrangement joins TRBV25-1 to TRBJ1-1; 9 bases align to TRBD1. This CDR3 has 15 residues. Germline V lookup: CDR1 MGHDK, CDR2 SYGVNS. V lost 4 bases, J lost 4 bases, and 7 bases stayed unmatched. CDR3 sequence: CASSVPGTGSTEAFF. The CDR3 nucleotides are TGTGCCAGCAGTGTACCCGGGACAGGGTCCACTGAAGCTTTCTTT.

J is TRBJ2-7 and V is TRBV10-2; 7 nucleotides agree with TRBD2. Trimming at V came to 1 base and at J to 3 bases, leaving 6 bases not matched to a gene. The CDR3 extends over 15 amino acids. Per the germline V gene, CDR1 is WSHSY and CDR2 is SAAADI. CDR3 coding DNA: TGCGCCAGCAGTGAGTGGGAGGGGCGGGTCTACGAGCAGTACTTC. Its protein is CASSEWEGRVYEQYF.

In its sample, this clone ranks as medium-sized. The V call is TRBV2, the J call TRBJ1-2; 7 positions match TRBD1. The CDR3 is made up of 13 amino acids. Looked up from germline, CDR1 is SNHLY and CDR2 is FYNNEI. Germline trimming cut 3 bases from V and 8 bases from J; bases unmatched to any gene: 6. The CDR3 nucleotides read TGTGCCAGCAGTGAGAGACAGGGAGGAGGCTACACCTTC. It specifies CASSERQGGGYTF.

The chain combines TRBV19 with TRBJ2-1, with a weak D call TRBD2 (6 bases). From germline, CDR1 is LNHDA and CDR2 SQIVND (reference sequence). This CDR3 is built from 15 residues. Trimming took off 6 bases at V and 0 bases at J, with 12 bases between the two ends. CDR3: CASRPAGSSYNEQFF. The CDR3 region has the DNA TGTGCCAGTAGACCCGCGGGGAGCTCCTACAATGAGCAGTTCTTC.

The genes are TRBV9 and TRBJ2-7; D unresolved. The CDR3 is 14 residues long. Deletions cut 0 bases from V and 4 bases from J, with 11 bases between. CDR1 and CDR2 from the germline V gene are SGDLS and YYNGEE. CDR3 loop: CASSVGRTSYEQYF. CDR3 nucleotides: TGTGCCAGCAGCGTAGGCAGGACCTCGTACGAGCAGTACTTC.

V gene TRBV5-4 combines with J gene TRBJ2-7; D unresolved. Germline V CDR1 and CDR2: SGHNT, YYREEE (reference sequence). The CDR3 runs 13 residues. The V end was cut by 4 bases, the J end by 5 bases, with 13 bases between. The CDR3 region has the DNA TGTGCCAGCAGCCTTGGCCCAGGTAACGAGCAGTACTTC. Its protein is CASSLGPGNEQYF.

V and J are TRBV29-1 and TRBJ1-2; D gene unclear. Germline CDR1 is SQVTM and CDR2 is ANQGSEA. V was shortened by 1 base and J by 5 bases, with 14 bases between the two germline ends. This CDR3 has 14 residues. This CDR3 is CSVEAPGGRYGYTF. In DNA, the CDR3 is TGCAGCGTTGAAGCTCCGGGCGGGAGGTATGGCTACACCTTC.